This TCR beta chain came from a study of T-cell memory formation after mild COVID-19. General study findings and limits: Contracting clones, day 15 to 85, had balanced CD4/CD8, and later expanders favored CD4+.

MiXCR, applied by TCRdb to the 5' RACE reads, yields one record per CDR3 protein. This table has 45,000 to 65,000 distinct CDR3 sequences, over 7.5% appearing once. This clonotype was seen only a few times. The antigen is unknown. V was cut by 5 bases and J by 6 bases, with 14 bases left in between. The CDR3 has 13 amino acids. Germline V lookup: CDR1 SGHRS, CDR2 YFSETQ. The chain recombines TRBV5-1 with TRBJ1-2, with D possibly TRBD1 on 6 matching bases. Sequenced sample: PBMCs or a T cell subset sorted from them (not recorded which). The TCR was taken from a man younger than 35 who had mild COVID-19 (a few samples of this study predate the infection). Cell type and time point are not known. The CDR3 region has the DNA TGCGCCAGCAGTCCCCACGGACAGCATGGCTACACCTTC. Its protein is CASSPHGQHGYTF.